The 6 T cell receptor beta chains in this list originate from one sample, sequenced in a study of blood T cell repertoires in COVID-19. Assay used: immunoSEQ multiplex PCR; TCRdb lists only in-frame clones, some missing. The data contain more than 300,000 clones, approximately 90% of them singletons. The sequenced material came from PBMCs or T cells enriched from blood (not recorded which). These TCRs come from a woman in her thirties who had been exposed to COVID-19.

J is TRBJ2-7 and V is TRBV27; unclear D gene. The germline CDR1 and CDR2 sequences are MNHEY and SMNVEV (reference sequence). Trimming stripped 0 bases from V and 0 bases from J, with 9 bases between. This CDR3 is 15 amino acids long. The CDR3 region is CASSLSYELSYEQYF. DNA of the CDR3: TGTGCCAGCAGTTTATCGTACGAACTCTCCTACGAGCAGTACTTC.

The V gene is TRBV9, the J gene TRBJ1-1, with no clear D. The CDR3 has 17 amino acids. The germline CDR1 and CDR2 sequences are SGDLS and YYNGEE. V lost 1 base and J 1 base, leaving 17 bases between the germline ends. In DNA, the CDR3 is TGTGCCAGCAGCGTAACCCCCTCTCAAGCCCGGAACACTGAAGCTTTCTTT. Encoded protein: CASSVTPSQARNTEAFF.

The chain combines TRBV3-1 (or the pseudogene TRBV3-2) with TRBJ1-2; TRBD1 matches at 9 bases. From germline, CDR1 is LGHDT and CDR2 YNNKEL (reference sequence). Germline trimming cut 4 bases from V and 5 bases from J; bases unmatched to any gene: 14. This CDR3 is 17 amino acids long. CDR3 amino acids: CASSPRDRANLRYGYTF. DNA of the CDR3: TGTGCCAGCAGCCCCAGGGACAGGGCGAATTTGAGGTATGGCTACACCTTC.

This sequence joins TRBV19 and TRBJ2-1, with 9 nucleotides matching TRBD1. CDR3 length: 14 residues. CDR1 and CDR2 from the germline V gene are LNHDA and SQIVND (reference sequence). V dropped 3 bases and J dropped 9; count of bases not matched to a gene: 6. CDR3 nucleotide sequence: TGTGCCAGTAGTATGGACAGGGGCCCTACTGAGCAGTTCTTC. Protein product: CASSMDRGPTEQFF.

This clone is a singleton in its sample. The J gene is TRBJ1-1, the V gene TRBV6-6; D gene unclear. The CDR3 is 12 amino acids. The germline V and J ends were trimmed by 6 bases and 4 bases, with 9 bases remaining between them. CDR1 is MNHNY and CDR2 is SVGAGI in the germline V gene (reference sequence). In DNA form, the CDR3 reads TGTGCCAGCAGAGCGGGCGGCACTGAAGCTTTCTTT. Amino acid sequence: CASRAGGTEAFF.

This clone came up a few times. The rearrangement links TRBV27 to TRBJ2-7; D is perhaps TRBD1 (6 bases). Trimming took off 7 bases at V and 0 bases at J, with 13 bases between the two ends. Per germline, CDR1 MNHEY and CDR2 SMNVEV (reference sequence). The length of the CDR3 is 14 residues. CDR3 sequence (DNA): TGTGCCAGCAACCACAGGGCACGCTCCTACGAGCAGTACTTC. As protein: CASNHRARSYEQYF.